This T cell receptor (beta chain) comes out of a study of cytomegalovirus exposure and HLA in healthy donors. Study details: Unique TCR beta sequences numbering some 120 million came from about 179 million T cells in an earlier analysis.

In the PCR, 60 Vbeta and 13 Jbeta primers were used. Per the original methods: Counted up in a later analysis, unique TCR beta chains came to some 72 million, with around 10 million shared. Sequenced by immunoSEQ multiplex PCR; TCRdb stores in-frame clones only, minus some. The DNA was the basis for D and trimming; V, J and clone size are from that table. The top ten hold roughly 4.1% of the sample, which has fewer than 110,000 clones, 76% seen once. Germline CDR1 reads LNHDA; CDR2 reads SQIVND (reference sequence). V gave up 2 bases and J gave up 3 bases, with 16 bases separating them. The CDR3 is made up of 16 amino acids.

The TCR was taken from a middle-aged man in good health and CMV-seronegative. Sample: PBMCs. The J gene is TRBJ2-5, the V gene TRBV19; TRBD1 might be the D (5 bases). The CDR3 loop reads CASSISGGAGEETQYF. CDR3 in DNA: TGTGCCAGTAGTATATCTGGTGGGGCAGGTGAAGAGACCCAGTACTTC.